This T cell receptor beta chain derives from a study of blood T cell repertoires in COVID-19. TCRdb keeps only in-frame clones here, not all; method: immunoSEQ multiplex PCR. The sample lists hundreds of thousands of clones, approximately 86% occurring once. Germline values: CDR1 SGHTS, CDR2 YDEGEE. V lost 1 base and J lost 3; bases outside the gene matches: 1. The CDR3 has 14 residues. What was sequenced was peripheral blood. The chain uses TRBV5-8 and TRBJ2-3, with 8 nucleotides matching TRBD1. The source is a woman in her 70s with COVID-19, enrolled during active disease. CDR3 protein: CASSLYRGTDTQYF. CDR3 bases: TGTGCCAGCAGCTTGTACAGGGGGACAGATACGCAGTATTTT.